This is a list of T cell receptor beta chains from one sample in a study of Graves' ophthalmopathy and Graves' hyperthyroidism. TCRdb ran MiXCR on the multiplex PCR reads and lists one entry per CDR3 protein. The sample holds 260,000 or so distinct CDR3 sequences; around 45% are singletons and the top ten take around 47%. The specimen sequenced was peripheral blood. All receptors come from an adult man with Graves' ophthalmopathy. Both conserved end residues are part of each CDR3. The D gene is left open where the match is weak. Part of the rows lack a size; the others show once, few, many or a class for expanded clones.

TRBJ1-2 - few TRBV11-2 CASSSGRGYGYTF TGTGCCAGCAGCTCGGGTAGGGGATATGGCTACACCTTC
TRBJ1-2 - - TRBV28 CASSLSGGRGANYGYTF TGTGCCAGCAGTTTATCTGGGGGGCGTGGGGCTAACTATGGCTACACCTTC
TRBJ1-3 - few TRBV5-7 CASSSRAGENTIYF TGTGCCAGCAGCTCCCGGGCAGGAGAGAACACCATATATTTT
TRBJ1-3 - few TRBV20-1 CSAPSSKDARNTIYF TGCAGTGCTCCCAGTAGCAAAGACGCCAGAAACACCATATATTTT
TRBJ1-1 TRBD1 - TRBV6-6 CATLDRGLTEAFF TGTGCCACCCTGGACAGGGGGCTCACTGAAGCTTTCTTT
TRBJ2-5 - - TRBV19 CASSKAGAQETQYF TGTGCCAGTAGTAAGGCAGGGGCCCAAGAGACCCAGTACTTC
TRBJ1-1 TRBD1 - TRBV10-3 CAISGGQPLTEAFF TGTGCCATCAGTGGGGGACAGCCCCTCACTGAAGCTTTCTTT
TRBJ2-7 TRBD1 - TRBV7-3 CASAKGAIYEQYF TGTGCCAGCGCCAAGGGGGCCATATACGAGCAGTACTTC
TRBJ2-5 - - TRBV29-1 CSIATTGMAETQYF TGCAGCATCGCAACCACAGGGATGGCGGAGACCCAGTACTTC
TRBJ1-2 - few TRBV20-1 CSARGSYGYTF TGCAGTGCTAGAGGCAGCTATGGCTACACCTTC
TRBJ2-3 - - TRBV7-3 CARQATDTQYF TGTGCCAGACAGGCAACAGATACGCAGTATTTT
TRBJ1-2 - - TRBV28 CASRSGQSLGGYTF TGTGCCAGCAGGAGCGGACAGTCCCTCGGAGGCTACACCTTC
TRBJ1-4 - - TRBV7-9 CASRGTVYNEKLFF TGTGCCAGCAGGGGGACGGTGTATAATGAAAAACTGTTTTTT